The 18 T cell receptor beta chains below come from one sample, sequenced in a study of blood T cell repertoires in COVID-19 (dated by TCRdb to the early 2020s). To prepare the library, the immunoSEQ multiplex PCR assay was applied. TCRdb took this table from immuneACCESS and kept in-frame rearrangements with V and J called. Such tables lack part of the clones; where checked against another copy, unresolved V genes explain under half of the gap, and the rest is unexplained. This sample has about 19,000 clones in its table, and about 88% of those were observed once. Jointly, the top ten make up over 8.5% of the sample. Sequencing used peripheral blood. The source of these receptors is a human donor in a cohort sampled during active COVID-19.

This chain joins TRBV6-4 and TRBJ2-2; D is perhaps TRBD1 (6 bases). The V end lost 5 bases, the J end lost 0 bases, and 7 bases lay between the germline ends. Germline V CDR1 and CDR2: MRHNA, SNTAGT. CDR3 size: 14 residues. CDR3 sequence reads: CASSTGPNTGELFF. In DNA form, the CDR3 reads TGTGCCAGCAGTACAGGGCCGAACACCGGGGAGCTGTTTTTT.

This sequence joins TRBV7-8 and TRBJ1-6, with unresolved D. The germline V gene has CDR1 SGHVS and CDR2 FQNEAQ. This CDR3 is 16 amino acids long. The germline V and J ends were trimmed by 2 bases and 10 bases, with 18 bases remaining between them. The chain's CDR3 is CASSLLISEGGSPLHF. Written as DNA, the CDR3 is TGTGCCAGCAGCTTATTGATTTCGGAGGGTGGGTCACCCCTCCACTTT.

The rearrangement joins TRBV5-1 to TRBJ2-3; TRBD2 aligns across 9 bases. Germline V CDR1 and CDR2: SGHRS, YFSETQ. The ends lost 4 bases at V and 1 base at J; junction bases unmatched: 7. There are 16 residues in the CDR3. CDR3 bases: TGCGCCAGCAGCCCAAGCGCTAGCGGGGGCACAGATACGCAGTATTTT. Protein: CASSPSASGGTDTQYF.

In DNA form, the CDR3 reads TGTGCCAGCAGCTTAGACAGCTCTGGAAACACCATATATTTT. It specifies CASSLDSSGNTIYF. This chain joins TRBV7-8 and TRBJ1-3; D unclear. The CDR3 contains 14 residues. V gave up 1 base and J gave up 0 bases, with 4 bases separating them. Germline assignment: CDR1 SGHVS and CDR2 FQNEAQ.

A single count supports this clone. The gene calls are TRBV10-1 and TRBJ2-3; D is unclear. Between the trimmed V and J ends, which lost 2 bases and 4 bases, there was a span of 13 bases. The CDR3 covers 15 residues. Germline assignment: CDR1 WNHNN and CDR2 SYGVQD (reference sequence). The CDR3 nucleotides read TGCGCCAGCAGTGAGCCGGCAGGCGCAGCAGATACGCAGTATTTT. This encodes CASSEPAGAADTQYF.

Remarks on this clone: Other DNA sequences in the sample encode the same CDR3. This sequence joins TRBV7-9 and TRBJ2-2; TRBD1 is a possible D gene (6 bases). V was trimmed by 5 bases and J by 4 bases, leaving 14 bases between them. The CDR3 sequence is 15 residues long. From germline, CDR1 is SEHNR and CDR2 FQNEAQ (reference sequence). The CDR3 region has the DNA TGTGCCAGCAGCCCGAGGGGACAAGCCACCGGGGAGCTGTTTTTT. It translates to CASSPRGQATGELFF.

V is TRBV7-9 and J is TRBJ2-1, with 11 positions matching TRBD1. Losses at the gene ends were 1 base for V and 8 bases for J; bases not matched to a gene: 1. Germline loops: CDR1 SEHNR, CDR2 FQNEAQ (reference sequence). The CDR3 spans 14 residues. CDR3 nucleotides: TGTGCCAGCAGCTTAGGGACAGGGGGCGATGAGCAGTTCTTC. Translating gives CASSLGTGGDEQFF.

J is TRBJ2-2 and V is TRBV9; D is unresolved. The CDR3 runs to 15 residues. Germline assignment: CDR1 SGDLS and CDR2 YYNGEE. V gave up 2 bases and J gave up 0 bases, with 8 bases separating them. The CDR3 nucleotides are TGTGCCAGCAGCGTTTACCAGGCGAACACCGGGGAGCTGTTTTTT. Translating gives CASSVYQANTGELFF.

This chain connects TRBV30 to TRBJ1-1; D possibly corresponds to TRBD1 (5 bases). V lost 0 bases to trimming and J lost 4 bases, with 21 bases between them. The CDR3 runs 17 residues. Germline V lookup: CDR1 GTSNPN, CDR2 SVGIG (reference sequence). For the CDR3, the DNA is TGTGCCTGGAGTGTACGGGGAGGGACGCAGAGGGGCACTGAAGCTTTCTTT. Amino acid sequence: CAWSVRGGTQRGTEAFF. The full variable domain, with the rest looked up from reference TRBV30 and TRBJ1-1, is SQTIHQWPATLVQPVGSPLSLECTVEGTSNPNLYWYRQAAGRGLQLLFYSVGIGQISSEVPQNLSASRPQDRQFILSSKKLLLSDSGFYLCAWSVRGGTQRGTEAFFGQGTRLTVV.

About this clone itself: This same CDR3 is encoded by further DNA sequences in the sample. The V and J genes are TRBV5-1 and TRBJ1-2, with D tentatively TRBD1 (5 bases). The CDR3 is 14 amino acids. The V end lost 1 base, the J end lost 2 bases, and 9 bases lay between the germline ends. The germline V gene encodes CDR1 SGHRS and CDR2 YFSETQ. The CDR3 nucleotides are TGCGCCAGCAGCTTGCAGGGTCAGAACTATGGCTACACCTTC. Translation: CASSLQGQNYGYTF.

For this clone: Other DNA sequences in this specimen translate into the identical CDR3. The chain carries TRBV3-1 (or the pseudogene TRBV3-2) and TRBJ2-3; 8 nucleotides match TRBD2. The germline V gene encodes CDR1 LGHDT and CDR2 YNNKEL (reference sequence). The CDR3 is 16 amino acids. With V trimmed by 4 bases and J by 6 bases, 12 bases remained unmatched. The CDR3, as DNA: TGTGCCAGCAGCCCGAGTCTTGGGTTAGCGGGGGATACGCAGTATTTT. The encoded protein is CASSPSLGLAGDTQYF.

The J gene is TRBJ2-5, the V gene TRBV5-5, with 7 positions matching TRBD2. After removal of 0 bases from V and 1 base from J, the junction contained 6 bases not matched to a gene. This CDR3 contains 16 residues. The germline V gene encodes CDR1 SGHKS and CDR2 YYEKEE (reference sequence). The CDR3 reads CASSLAPSSGQETQYF. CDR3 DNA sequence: TGTGCCAGCAGCTTGGCGCCGTCTAGCGGCCAAGAGACCCAGTACTTC.

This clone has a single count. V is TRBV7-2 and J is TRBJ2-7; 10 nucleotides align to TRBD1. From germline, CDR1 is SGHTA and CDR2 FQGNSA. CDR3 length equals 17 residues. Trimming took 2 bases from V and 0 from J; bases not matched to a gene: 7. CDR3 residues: CASSLTLGQGRSYEQYF. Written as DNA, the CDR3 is TGTGCCAGCAGCTTAACCCTGGGACAGGGGCGCTCCTACGAGCAGTACTTC.

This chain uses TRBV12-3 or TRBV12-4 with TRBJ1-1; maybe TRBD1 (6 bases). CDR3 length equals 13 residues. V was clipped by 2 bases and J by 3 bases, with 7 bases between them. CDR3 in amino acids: CASSLSGDTEAFF. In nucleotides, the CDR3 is TGTGCCAGCAGTTTATCAGGGGACACTGAAGCTTTCTTT.

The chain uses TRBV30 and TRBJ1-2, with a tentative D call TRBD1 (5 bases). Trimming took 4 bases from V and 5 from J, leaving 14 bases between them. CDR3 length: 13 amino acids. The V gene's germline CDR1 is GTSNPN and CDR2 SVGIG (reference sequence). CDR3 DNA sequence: TGTGCCTGGATCCCAGGGTTGGGGTATGGCTACACCTTC. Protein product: CAWIPGLGYGYTF.

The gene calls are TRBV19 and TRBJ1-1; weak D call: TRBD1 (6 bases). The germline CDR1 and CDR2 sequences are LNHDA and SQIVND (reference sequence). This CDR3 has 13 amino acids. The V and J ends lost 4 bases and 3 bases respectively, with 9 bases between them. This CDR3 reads CASSRGGYTEAFF. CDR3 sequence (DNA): TGTGCCAGTAGTAGAGGGGGTTACACTGAAGCTTTCTTT.

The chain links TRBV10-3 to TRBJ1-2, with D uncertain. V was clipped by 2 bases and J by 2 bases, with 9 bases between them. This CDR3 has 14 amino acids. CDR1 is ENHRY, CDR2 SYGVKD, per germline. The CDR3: CAISEAGQNYGYTF. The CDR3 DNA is TGTGCCATCAGTGAGGCTGGGCAGAACTATGGCTACACCTTC.

The CDR3 coding sequence is TGTGCCAGCAGCTTAGGGGGCAGGGCGCTGGGACAGCCCCAGCATTTT. It yields the protein CASSLGGRALGQPQHF. The chain has TRBV7-9 and TRBJ1-5, with D perhaps matching TRBD1 (5 bases). Germline V gives CDR1 SEHNR, CDR2 FQNEAQ (reference sequence). V lost 1 base, J lost 7 bases, and 17 bases lay in between. The CDR3 sequence is 16 residues long.